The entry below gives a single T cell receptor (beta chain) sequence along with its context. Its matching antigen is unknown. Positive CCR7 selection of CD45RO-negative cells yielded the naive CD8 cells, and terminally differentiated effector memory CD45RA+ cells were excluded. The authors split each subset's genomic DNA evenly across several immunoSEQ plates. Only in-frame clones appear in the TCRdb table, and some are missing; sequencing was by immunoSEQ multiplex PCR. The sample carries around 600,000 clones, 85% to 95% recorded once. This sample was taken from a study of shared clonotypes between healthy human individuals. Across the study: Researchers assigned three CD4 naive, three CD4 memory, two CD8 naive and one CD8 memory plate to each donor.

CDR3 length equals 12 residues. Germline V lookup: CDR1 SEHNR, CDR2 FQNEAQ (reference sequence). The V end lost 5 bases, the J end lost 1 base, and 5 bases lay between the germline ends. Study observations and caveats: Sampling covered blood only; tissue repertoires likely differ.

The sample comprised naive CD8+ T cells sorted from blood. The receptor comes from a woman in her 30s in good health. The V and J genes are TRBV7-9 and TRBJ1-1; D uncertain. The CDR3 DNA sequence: TGTGCCAGCAGCCAACAGAACACTGAAGCTTTCTTT. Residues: CASSQQNTEAFF. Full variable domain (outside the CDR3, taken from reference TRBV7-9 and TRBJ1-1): DTGVSQNPRHKITKRGQNVTFRCDPISEHNRLYWYRQTLGQGPEFLTYFQNEAQLEKSRLLSDRFSAERPKGSFSTLEIQRTEQGDSAMYLCASSQQNTEAFFGQGTRLTVV.